The T cell receptor (beta chain) described here comes from a study of beta chain features in type 1 diabetes. Regarding the study as a whole: Shorter TCRB CDR3s, moderately but significantly so, were found in Type 1 diabetes patients in all four CD4+ subsets.

This clone appeared a few times. Antigen: not known. Reverse transcription of all isolated RNA meant that expressed TCRB transcripts were sequenced. Clones were sequenced by immunoSEQ multiplex PCR, and TCRdb holds only the in-frame ones, with some missing. The profile shows around 280,000 clones, around 7.3% of them singletons. Blood was drawn once from each donor into heparinised tubes. The draws averaged about 0.11 L. Sorting based on CD45RO/CCR7/CD25/CD127/CD95/CD27 separated CD4+ naive, central memory, regulatory and stem cell-like memory cells. The germline V gene encodes CDR1 SGHNT and CDR2 YENEEA. Deletions cut 5 bases from V and 5 bases from J, with 15 bases between. The CDR3 sequence is 14 residues long.

V gene TRBV11-3 combines with J gene TRBJ2-5, with D uncertain. Material for sequencing was central memory CD4+ T cells from blood. The clonotype originates from a young woman in good health. The CDR3 coding sequence is TGTGCCAGCAGCACCGGTGGTATGGGCGAGACCCAGTACTTC. Residues: CASSTGGMGETQYF.